These 24 T cell receptor beta chains were sequenced from one sample in a study of identifying expanded T cells in peripheral blood (dated by TCRdb to between 2018 and 2020). Receptor amplification or capture employed the immunoSEQ multiplex PCR assay. Drawn from immuneACCESS, this table holds only the in-frame rearrangements with V and J called that TCRdb kept. Clones are partly lost; checked studies trace under half to an unresolved V gene and leave the rest unexplained. This sample holds roughly 100,000 clones; around nine tenths were observed only once. About 4% of the sample is held by the ten biggest clonotypes. Source material: blood. These receptors all come from a person between 18 and 75 years old in good health.

The chain couples TRBV7-8 to TRBJ2-5; D perhaps matches TRBD2 (5 bases). Germline loops: CDR1 SGHVS, CDR2 FQNEAQ. The CDR3 spans 14 residues. V was cut by 1 base and J by 7 bases, with 13 bases left in between. CDR3 sequence reads: CASSLDAHRGTQYF. The CDR3 coding sequence is TGTGCCAGCAGCTTAGACGCCCACCGGGGGACCCAGTACTTC. The variable domain in full, with the rest retrieved from reference TRBV7-8 and TRBJ2-5, is GAGVSQSPRYKVAKRGQDVALRCDPISGHVSLFWYQQALGQGPEFLTYFQNEAQLDKSGLPSDRFFAERPEGSVSTLKIQRTQQEDSAVYLCASSLDAHRGTQYFGPGTRLLVL.

This clone appeared once. In DNA, the CDR3 is TGTGCCAGTTCCTCCGGGACAGGGAACACTGAAGCTTTCTTT. Translating gives CASSSGTGNTEAFF. The gene calls are TRBV19 and TRBJ1-1; 8 nucleotides agree with TRBD1. V was pared by 8 bases and J by 1 base, with 6 bases of the junction left unmatched. This CDR3 is 14 amino acids long. Germline CDR1 is LNHDA and CDR2 is SQIVND (reference sequence).

The rearrangement uses TRBV6-1 and TRBJ2-2; possibly TRBD1 or TRBD2 for D (5 bases each). The CDR3 totals 16 residues. CDR1 and CDR2 (germline): MNHNS, SASEGT. With 2 bases removed from V and 0 bases from J, the gap between germline ends came to 10 bases. In DNA, the CDR3 is TGTGCCAGCAGTGAATTTGAGGGGACGAACACCGGGGAGCTGTTTTTT. This sequence encodes CASSEFEGTNTGELFF.

This clone appeared a single time. This chain joins TRBV9 and TRBJ2-5; TRBD1 or TRBD2 may be the D gene (5 bases each). This CDR3 is built from 12 residues. CDR1 and CDR2 (germline): SGDLS, YYNGEE. Trimming stripped 2 bases from V and 3 bases from J, with 5 bases between. CDR3 in amino acids: CASSVGEETQYF. The CDR3 DNA follows: TGTGCCAGCAGCGTGGGGGAAGAGACCCAGTACTTC.

The rearrangement links TRBV21-1 to TRBJ1-6. TRBV21-1 is classified as a pseudogene. The CDR3 is 14 residues long. The CDR3 DNA reads TGTGCCAGCTGGGAATGGCTTTATAATTCACCCCTCCACTTT. Translated, it gives CASWEWLYNSPLHF.

This rearrangement joins TRBV9 to TRBJ2-7; D assignment may be TRBD1 or TRBD2 (5 bases each). Trimming took off 4 bases at V and 3 bases at J, with 20 bases between the two ends. CDR1 and CDR2 from the germline V gene are SGDLS and YYNGEE. This CDR3 is 16 amino acids long. The DNA of the CDR3 is TGTGCCAGCAGCCCGACGAGAGGGGTGGATCTCTACGAGCAGTACTTC. Its translation is CASSPTRGVDLYEQYF.

The rearrangement uses TRBV7-2 and TRBJ2-7, with TRBD2 identical over 8 bases. Unmatched junction bases numbered 7, after V lost 0 bases and J lost 3 bases. From germline, CDR1 is SGHTA and CDR2 FQGNSA. CDR3 length equals 16 residues. Written as DNA, the CDR3 is TGTGCCAGCAGCTTAGCGTGGGCGGGAGGTTACTACGAGCAGTACTTC. Amino acids: CASSLAWAGGYYEQYF.

The rearrangement joins TRBV6-1 to TRBJ1-3; 7 nucleotides match TRBD1. CDR3 length equals 14 residues. Germline loops: CDR1 MNHNS, CDR2 SASEGT. The J segment lost 3 bases and the V segment lost 2 bases, leaving 1 base of the junction unmatched. In DNA form, the CDR3 reads TGTGCCAGCAGTGAACAGGGGGGTGGAAACACCATATATTTT. Its translation is CASSEQGGGNTIYF.

The J gene is TRBJ1-2, the V gene TRBV6-5; D call uncertain. Germline CDR1 is MNHEY and CDR2 is SVGAGI. The CDR3 loop spans 13 amino acids. V shed 0 bases and J shed 4 bases, with 6 bases lying between them. Here the CDR3 reads CASSYSAVYGYTF. In DNA form, the CDR3 reads TGTGCCAGCAGTTACTCAGCAGTCTATGGCTACACCTTC.

The rearrangement uses TRBV7-2 and TRBJ2-4; 10 nucleotides line up with TRBD2. There are 15 residues in the CDR3. V was pared by 8 bases and J by 6 bases, with 10 bases of the junction left unmatched. Germline assignment: CDR1 SGHTA and CDR2 FQGNSA. The CDR3 DNA sequence: TGTGCCAGCCGAAGCGGGGGGGCCCGCGGAAACATTCAGTACTTC. This sequence encodes CASRSGGARGNIQYF.

V and J are TRBV28 and TRBJ2-1; weak D call: TRBD2 (6 bases). The ends were cut back, 7 bases at V and 7 bases at J, with 14 bases in the middle. The CDR3 runs 13 residues. The V gene's germline CDR1 is MDHEN and CDR2 SYDVKM. CDR3 amino acids: CASKPGVINEQFF. DNA for the CDR3: TGTGCCAGCAAACCGGGGGTAATAAATGAGCAGTTCTTC.

The CDR3 nucleotides are TGCGCCAGCAGTGATCGAGCTAGCAATCAGCCCCAGCATTTT. Translation gives CASSDRASNQPQHF. V is TRBV10-2 and J is TRBJ1-5; unclear D gene. Deletions cut 3 bases from V and 0 bases from J, with 6 bases between. CDR1 and CDR2 (germline): WSHSY, SAAADI. The CDR3 is made up of 14 amino acids.

A note on this clone: This same CDR3 is encoded by further DNA sequences in the sample. The chain carries TRBV5-6 and TRBJ2-5; TRBD2 matches 11 bases. The V and J ends lost 1 base and 4 bases, in that order; junction bases with no gene match: 0. The CDR3 is 14 amino acids. Looked up from germline, CDR1 is SGHDT and CDR2 is YYEEEE. The CDR3 DNA follows: TGTGCCAGCAGCTTGACTAGCGGGGGAGAGACCCAGTACTTC. Its protein product is CASSLTSGGETQYF. Together with reference TRBV5-6 and TRBJ2-5, the CDR3 gives the full variable domain: DAGVTQSPTHLIKTRGQQVTLRCSPKSGHDTVSWYQQALGQGPQFIFQYYEEEERQRGNFPDRFSGHQFPNYSSELNVNALLLGDSALYLCASSLTSGGETQYFGPGTRLLVL.

The chain links TRBV9 to TRBJ2-3; 7 bases are shared with TRBD2. CDR1 and CDR2 from the germline V gene are SGDLS and YYNGEE. This CDR3 region has 15 residues. V shed 3 bases and J 4 bases; nucleotides not matched to a gene: 8. Here the CDR3 DNA reads TGTGCCAGCAGCGCAGCCGGGACTAAAGCAGATACGCAGTATTTT. It translates to CASSAAGTKADTQYF.

This sequence joins TRBV29-1 and TRBJ2-3, with D perhaps matching TRBD1 (5 bases). Germline V gene sequence: CDR1 SQVTM, CDR2 ANQGSEA. V was trimmed by 3 bases and J by 10 bases, leaving 17 bases between them. This CDR3 has 13 residues. The CDR3 region is CSVEGGARYAQYF. CDR3 nucleotide sequence: TGCAGCGTTGAGGGTGGGGCCAGGTATGCGCAGTATTTT.

The chain carries TRBV7-8 and TRBJ1-6; TRBD1 matches 10 bases. With 5 bases clipped from V and 9 bases from J, the junction kept 13 bases outside the gene matches. This CDR3 spans 17 amino acids. Germline V gives CDR1 SGHVS, CDR2 FQNEAQ. The CDR3 DNA reads as TGTGCCAGCAGCCCAAAGACAGGGGGCCTACGAACTTCACCCCTCCACTTT. Its protein product is CASSPKTGGLRTSPLHF.

The chain is built from TRBV28 and TRBJ1-2; D not resolved. The germline V and J ends were trimmed by 6 bases and 5 bases, with 7 bases remaining between them. The CDR3 is made up of 11 amino acids. Germline lookup yields CDR1 MDHEN and CDR2 SYDVKM. CDR3 in DNA: TGTGCCAGCAGGGTACAGTATGGCTACACCTTC. This codes for CASRVQYGYTF.

The chain combines TRBV5-5 with TRBJ2-7, with 7 positions matching TRBD1. Germline V lookup: CDR1 SGHKS, CDR2 YYEKEE (reference sequence). CDR3 size: 12 residues. With V trimmed by 3 bases and J by 5 bases, 2 bases remained unmatched. For the CDR3, the DNA is TGTGCCAGCAGCTCTGGACAGGACGAGCAGTACTTC. Its protein is CASSSGQDEQYF.

This rearrangement joins TRBV18 to TRBJ2-7; D may be TRBD2 (5 bases). V shed 1 base and J shed 2 bases, with 12 bases lying between them. The CDR3 is 15 amino acids. The V gene's germline CDR1 is KGHSH and CDR2 LQKENI. CDR3 nucleotides: TGTGCCAGCTCACCACTTCAGGACTCTACCTACGAGCAGTACTTC. Protein product: CASSPLQDSTYEQYF.

The V call is TRBV7-9, the J call TRBJ2-7; a weak D match, TRBD2 (6 bases). Trimming left V 8 bases short and J 6 bases short, with 26 bases between. Germline lookup yields CDR1 SEHNR and CDR2 FQNEAQ (reference sequence). The CDR3 is 16 amino acids. The chain's CDR3 is CASSEEGLYSQGEQYF. CDR3 in DNA: TGTGCCAGCTCCGAGGAGGGGTTATATTCTCAGGGCGAGCAGTACTTC.

This clone has a count of ten or more. The rearrangement uses TRBV5-4 and TRBJ1-3; 10 positions match TRBD1. The CDR3 has 17 amino acids. Trimming took 6 bases from V and 5 from J; bases not matched to a gene: 14. Looked up from germline, CDR1 is SGHNT and CDR2 is YYREEE (reference sequence). The CDR3 protein is CASTKPPGQGFRNTIYF. The CDR3 coding sequence is TGTGCCAGCACCAAACCTCCGGGACAGGGGTTCAGAAACACCATATATTTT.

This sequence joins TRBV4-2 and TRBJ2-3; D gene unclear. Germline loops: CDR1 LGHNA, CDR2 YNFKEQ. The CDR3 has 13 amino acids. V was trimmed by 0 bases and J by 10 bases, leaving 11 bases between them. CDR3 in amino acids: CASSQDLQFPQYF. In nucleotides, the CDR3 is TGTGCCAGCAGCCAAGATCTTCAGTTTCCGCAGTATTTT.

The chain combines TRBV6-4 with TRBJ1-5; D is possibly TRBD1 (5 bases). This CDR3 region has 13 residues. CDR1 and CDR2 (germline): MRHNA, SNTAGT. V lost 6 bases and J lost 7, with 13 bases in between. The CDR3 nucleotides read TGTGCCAGCAGCAGCTCAGGGTTACAGCCCCAGCATTTT. It specifies CASSSSGLQPQHF.

This chain links TRBV6-4 with TRBJ2-1; 8 bases fit TRBD2. The trim removed 0 bases at V and 4 bases at J, leaving 5 bases unmatched. This CDR3 region has 16 residues. Germline CDR1 reads MRHNA; CDR2 reads SNTAGT. The CDR3 here is CASSDSAGVGYNEQFF. The CDR3 region has the DNA TGTGCCAGCAGTGACTCAGCGGGAGTGGGTTACAATGAGCAGTTCTTC.